The T cell receptor beta chain described here comes from a study of blood T cells in healthy people across ages. The second PCR ran about 6 to 12 cycles with a sample-barcoded 5' primer and J-beta primers. TCRdb reanalysed the 5' RACE reads using MiXCR and keeps one entry per CDR3 protein. Of about 970,000 distinct CDR3 sequences in the sample, roughly half are singletons; the top ten hold roughly a fifth. The CDR3 extends over 15 amino acids. With 0 bases removed from V and 1 base from J, the gap between germline ends came to 9 bases. The germline V gene encodes CDR1 LGHNA and CDR2 YNFKEQ. Per sample, no less than 5 micrograms of total RNA were extracted.

The rearrangement uses TRBV4-2 and TRBJ2-5, with a tentative D call TRBD2 (5 bases). This TCR came from a woman aged 55-69 years in good health. Sequenced: blood. The DNA of the CDR3 is TGTGCCAGCAGCCAAGACCCAGCGGCCCAAGAGACCCAGTACTTC. Translated, it gives CASSQDPAAQETQYF.